The clone carrying this T cell receptor beta chain showed up just once. Its antigen remains unknown. These data come from a study of response to subunit inactivated influenza vaccine. Study-level points and caveats: That few new T cells are recruited by each seasonal influenza vaccination was the authors' suggestion.

MiXCR was run by TCRdb on the RT-PCR reads, yielding one entry per CDR3 protein. The sample records hundreds of thousands of distinct CDR3 sequences, about 11% being singletons. The receptor comes from a man in his fifties who received an inactivated influenza vaccine. The sequencing used PBMCs from blood, collected on the day of vaccination.

DNA of the CDR3: TGCAGTGCTAGAGATGGGACAGGGCGAGATACGCAGTATTTT. Protein: CSARDGTGRDTQYF. The V gene is TRBV20-1, the J gene TRBJ2-3; 9 nucleotides match TRBD1. V lost 0 bases to trimming and J lost 5 bases; unmatched junction nucleotides: 3. CDR1 DFQATT and CDR2 SNEGSKA come from the germline V gene (reference sequence). CDR3 length: 14 residues.